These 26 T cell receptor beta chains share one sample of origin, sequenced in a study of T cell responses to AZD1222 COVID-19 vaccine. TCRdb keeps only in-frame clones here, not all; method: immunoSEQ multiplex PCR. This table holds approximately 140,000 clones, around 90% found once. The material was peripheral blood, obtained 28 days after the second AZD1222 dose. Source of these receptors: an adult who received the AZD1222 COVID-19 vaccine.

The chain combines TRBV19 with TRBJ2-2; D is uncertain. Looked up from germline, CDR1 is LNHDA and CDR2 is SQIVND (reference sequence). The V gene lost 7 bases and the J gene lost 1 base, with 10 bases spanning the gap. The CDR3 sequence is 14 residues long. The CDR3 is CASTAPQNTGELFF. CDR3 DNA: TGTGCCAGTACCGCCCCGCAGAACACCGGGGAGCTGTTTTTT.

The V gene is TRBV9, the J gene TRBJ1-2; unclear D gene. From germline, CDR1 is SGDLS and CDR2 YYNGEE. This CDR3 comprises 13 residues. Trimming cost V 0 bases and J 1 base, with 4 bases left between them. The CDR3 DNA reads TGTGCCAGCAGCGTAGAGGATAACTATGGCTACACCTTC. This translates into CASSVEDNYGYTF.

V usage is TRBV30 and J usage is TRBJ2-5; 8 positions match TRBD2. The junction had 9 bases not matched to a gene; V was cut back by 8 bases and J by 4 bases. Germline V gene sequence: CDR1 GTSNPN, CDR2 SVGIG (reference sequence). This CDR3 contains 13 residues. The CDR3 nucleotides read TGTGCCCAGACGGGGGCGGGGGGAGAGACCCAGTACTTC. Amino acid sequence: CAQTGAGGETQYF.

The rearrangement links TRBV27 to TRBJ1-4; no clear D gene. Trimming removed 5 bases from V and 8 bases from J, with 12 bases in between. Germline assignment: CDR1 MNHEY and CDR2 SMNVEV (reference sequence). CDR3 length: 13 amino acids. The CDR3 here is CASSLGREEKLFF. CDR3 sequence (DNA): TGTGCCAGCAGTCTCGGGCGGGAGGAAAAACTGTTTTTT. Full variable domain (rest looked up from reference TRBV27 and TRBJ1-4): EAQVTQNPRYLITVTGKKLTVTCSQNMNHEYMSWYRQDPGLGLRQIYYSMNVEVTDKGDVPEGYKVSRKEKRNFPLILESPSPNQTSLYFCASSLGREEKLFFGSGTQLSVL.

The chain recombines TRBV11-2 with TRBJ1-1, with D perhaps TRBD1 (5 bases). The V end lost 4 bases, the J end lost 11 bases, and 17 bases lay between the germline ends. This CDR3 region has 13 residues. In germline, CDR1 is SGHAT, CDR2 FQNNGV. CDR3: CASSSGGSVGAFF. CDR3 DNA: TGTGCCAGCAGCTCGGGGGGGTCAGTCGGCGCTTTCTTT.

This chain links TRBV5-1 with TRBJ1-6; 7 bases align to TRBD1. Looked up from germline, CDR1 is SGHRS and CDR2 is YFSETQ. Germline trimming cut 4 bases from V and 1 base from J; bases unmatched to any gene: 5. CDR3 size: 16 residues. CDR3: CASSETGVSYNSPLHF. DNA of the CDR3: TGCGCCAGCAGCGAAACAGGGGTGTCCTATAATTCACCCCTCCACTTT.

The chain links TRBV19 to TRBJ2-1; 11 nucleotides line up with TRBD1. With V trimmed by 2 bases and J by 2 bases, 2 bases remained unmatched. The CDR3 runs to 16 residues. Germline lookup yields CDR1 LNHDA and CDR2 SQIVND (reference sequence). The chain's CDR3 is CASSIRTGGPYNEQFF. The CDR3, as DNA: TGTGCCAGTAGTATAAGGACAGGGGGCCCCTACAATGAGCAGTTCTTC.

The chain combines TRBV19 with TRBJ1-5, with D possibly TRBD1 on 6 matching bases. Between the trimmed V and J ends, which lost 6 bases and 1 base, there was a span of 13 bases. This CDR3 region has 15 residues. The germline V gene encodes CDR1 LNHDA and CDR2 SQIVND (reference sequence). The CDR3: CASSYRGGSNQPQHF. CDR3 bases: TGTGCCAGTAGCTATAGGGGGGGGAGCAATCAGCCCCAGCATTTT.

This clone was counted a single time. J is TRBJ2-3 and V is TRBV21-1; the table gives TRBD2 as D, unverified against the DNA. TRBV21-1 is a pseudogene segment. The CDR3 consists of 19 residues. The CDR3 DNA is TGTGCCAGCAGCAAAGCGCTGGTCAGCGGGAGGAGGGGTACAGATACGCAGTATTTT. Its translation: CASSKALVSGRRGTDTQYF.

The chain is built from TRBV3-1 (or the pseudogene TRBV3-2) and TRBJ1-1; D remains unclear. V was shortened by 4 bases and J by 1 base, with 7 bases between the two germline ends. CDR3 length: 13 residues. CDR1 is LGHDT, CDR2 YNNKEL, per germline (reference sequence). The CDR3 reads CASSPTGNTEAFF. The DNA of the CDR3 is TGTGCCAGCAGCCCCACTGGGAACACTGAAGCTTTCTTT.

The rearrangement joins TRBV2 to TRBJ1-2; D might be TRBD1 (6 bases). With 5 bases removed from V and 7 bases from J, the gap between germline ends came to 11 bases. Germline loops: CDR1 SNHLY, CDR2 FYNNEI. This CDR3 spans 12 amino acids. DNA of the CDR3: TGTGCCAGCAGTCTGGGGGCGGGTGGCTACACCTTC. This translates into CASSLGAGGYTF.

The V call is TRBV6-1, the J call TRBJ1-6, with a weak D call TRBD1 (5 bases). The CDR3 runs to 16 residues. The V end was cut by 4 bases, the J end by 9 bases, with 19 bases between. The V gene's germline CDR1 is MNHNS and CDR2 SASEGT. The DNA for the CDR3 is TGTGCCAGCAGTGTGCAGGGTGGCAGATCGACTTCACCCCTCCACTTT. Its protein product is CASSVQGGRSTSPLHF.

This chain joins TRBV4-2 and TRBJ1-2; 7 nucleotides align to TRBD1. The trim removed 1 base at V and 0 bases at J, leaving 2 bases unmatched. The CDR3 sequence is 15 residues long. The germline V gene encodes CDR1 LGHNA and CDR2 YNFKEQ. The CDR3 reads CASSQVGTANYGYTF. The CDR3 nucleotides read TGTGCCAGCAGCCAAGTGGGGACAGCTAACTATGGCTACACCTTC.

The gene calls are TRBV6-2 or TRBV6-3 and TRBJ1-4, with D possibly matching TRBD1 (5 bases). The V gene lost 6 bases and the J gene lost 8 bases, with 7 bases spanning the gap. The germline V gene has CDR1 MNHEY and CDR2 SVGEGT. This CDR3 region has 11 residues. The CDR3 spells CASSWGEKLFF. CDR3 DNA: TGTGCCAGCAGCTGGGGGGAAAAACTGTTTTTT.

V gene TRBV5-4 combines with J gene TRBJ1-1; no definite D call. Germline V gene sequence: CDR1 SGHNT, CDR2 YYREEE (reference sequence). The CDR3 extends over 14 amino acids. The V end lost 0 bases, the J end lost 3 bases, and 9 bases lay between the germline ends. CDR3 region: CASSLDPQYTEAFF. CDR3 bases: TGTGCCAGCAGCTTGGATCCGCAGTACACTGAAGCTTTCTTT.

The CDR3 spells CASSTGGRNTIYF. In DNA, the CDR3 is TGTGCCAGCAGCACGGGAGGGAGAAACACCATATATTTT. This chain joins TRBV7-2 and TRBJ1-3, with unresolved D. CDR1 and CDR2 (germline): SGHTA, FQGNSA. V dropped 5 bases and J dropped 5 bases, with 10 bases sitting between them. The CDR3 has 13 amino acids.

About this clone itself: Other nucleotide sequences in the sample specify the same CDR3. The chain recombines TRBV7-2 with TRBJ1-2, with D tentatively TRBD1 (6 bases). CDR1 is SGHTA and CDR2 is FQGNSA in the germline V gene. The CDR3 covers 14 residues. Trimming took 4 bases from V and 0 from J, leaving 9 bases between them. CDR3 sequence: CASSSGTTNYGYTF. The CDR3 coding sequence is TGTGCCAGCAGCTCCGGGACAACTAACTATGGCTACACCTTC.

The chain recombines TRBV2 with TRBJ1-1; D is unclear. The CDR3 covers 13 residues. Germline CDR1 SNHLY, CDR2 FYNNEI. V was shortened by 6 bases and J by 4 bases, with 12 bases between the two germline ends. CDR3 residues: CASRVERSTEAFF. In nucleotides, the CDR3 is TGTGCCAGCAGGGTGGAGAGGAGCACTGAAGCTTTCTTT.

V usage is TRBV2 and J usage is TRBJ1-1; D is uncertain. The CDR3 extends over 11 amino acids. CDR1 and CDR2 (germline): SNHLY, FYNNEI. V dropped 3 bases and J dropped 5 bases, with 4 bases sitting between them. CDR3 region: CASSERTEAFF. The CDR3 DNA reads TGTGCCAGCAGTGAGAGAACTGAAGCTTTCTTT.

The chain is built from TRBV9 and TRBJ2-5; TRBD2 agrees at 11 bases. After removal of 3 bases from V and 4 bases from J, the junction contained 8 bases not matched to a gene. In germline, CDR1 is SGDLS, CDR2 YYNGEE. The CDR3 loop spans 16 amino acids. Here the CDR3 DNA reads TGTGCCAGCAGCGCAGCTAGCGGGGGGAACTTAGAGACCCAGTACTTC. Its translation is CASSAASGGNLETQYF.

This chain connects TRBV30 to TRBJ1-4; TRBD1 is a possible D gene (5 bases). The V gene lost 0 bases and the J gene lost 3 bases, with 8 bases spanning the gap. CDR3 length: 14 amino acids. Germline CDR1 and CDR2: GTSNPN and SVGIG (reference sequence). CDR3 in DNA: TGTGCCTGGAGTGTGGGGGGGGCTAATGAAAAACTGTTTTTT. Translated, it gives CAWSVGGANEKLFF.

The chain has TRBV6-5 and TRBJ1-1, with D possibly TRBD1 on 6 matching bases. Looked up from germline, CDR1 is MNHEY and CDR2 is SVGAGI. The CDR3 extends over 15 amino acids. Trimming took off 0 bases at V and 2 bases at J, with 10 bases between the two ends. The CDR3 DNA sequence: TGTGCCAGCAGTTACTCGGCGACAGGCAACACTGAAGCTTTCTTT. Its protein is CASSYSATGNTEAFF.

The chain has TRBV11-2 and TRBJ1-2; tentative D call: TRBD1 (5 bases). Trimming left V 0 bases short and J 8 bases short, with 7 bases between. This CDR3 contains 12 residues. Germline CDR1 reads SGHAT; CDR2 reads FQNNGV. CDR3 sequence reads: CASSLEGRGYTF. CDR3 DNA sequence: TGTGCCAGCAGCTTAGAGGGACGGGGCTACACCTTC.

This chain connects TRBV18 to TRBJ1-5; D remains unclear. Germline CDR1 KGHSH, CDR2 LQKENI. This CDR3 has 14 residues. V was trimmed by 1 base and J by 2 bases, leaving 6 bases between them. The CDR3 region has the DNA TGTGCCAGCTCACCACAGGACGGCAATCAGCCCCAGCATTTT. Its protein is CASSPQDGNQPQHF.

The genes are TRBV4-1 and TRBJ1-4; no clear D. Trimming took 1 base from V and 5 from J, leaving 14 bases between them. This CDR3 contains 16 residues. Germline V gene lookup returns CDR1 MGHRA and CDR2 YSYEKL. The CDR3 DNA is TGCGCCAGCAGCCAAGGTGGAGCCAAGCGGAATGAAAAACTGTTTTTT. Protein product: CASSQGGAKRNEKLFF.

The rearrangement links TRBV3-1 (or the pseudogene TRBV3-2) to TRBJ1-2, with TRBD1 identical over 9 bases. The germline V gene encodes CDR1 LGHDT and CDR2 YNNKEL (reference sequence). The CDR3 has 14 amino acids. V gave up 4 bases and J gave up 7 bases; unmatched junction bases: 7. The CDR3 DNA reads TGTGCCAGCAGCCCGCTCGGGGACAGGGTTGGCTACACCTTC. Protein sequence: CASSPLGDRVGYTF.